This TCR beta chain was recorded in a study of regulatory T cells in long-lasting Graves disease. The study's findings and limits: Under persistent disease, TRBV28, TRBJ1-2 and TRBJ2-5 were used preferentially.

Time point denoted: newly diagnosed GD, antithyroid drugs for less than 3 months. PBMC-extracted RNA yielded the TCR library. Germline V CDR1 and CDR2: SGHTA, FQGNSA. CDR3 length: 16 residues. V was clipped by 5 bases and J by 4 bases; unmatched bases: 10. To note about this clonotype: Its antigen remains unidentified.

Library construction for TCR beta used iRepertoire HTBI primers and Arm-PCR of CDR3 regions. TCRdb reanalysed the multiplex PCR reads using MiXCR and keeps one entry per CDR3 protein. Of roughly 430,000 distinct CDR3 sequences listed, about a sixth were seen once; the top ten hold over 8.5%. The sample was also linked to a second study, of T cells in Graves' hyperthyroidism and ophthalmopathy.

The TCR was taken from a woman in her 30s with Graves disease. Sequenced here: peripheral blood mononuclear cells (PBMCs), sampled at new diagnosis, from a patient treated with antithyroid drugs. The chain employs TRBV7-2 and TRBJ1-2; 10 positions agree with TRBD1. As DNA, the CDR3 is TGTGCCAGCAGCATCCGCCGACGGACAGGGGGCTATGGCTACACCTTC. Encoded protein: CASSIRRRTGGYGYTF.